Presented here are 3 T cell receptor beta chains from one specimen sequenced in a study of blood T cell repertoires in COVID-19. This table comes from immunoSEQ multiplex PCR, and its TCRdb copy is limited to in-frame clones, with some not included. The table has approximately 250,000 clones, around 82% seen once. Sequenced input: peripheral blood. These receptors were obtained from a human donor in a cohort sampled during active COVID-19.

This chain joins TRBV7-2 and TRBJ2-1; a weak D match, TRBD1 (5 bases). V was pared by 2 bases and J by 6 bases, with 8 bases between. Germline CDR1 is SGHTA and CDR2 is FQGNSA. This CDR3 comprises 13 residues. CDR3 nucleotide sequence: TGTGCCAGCAGCTTATCAAGGGGCAATGAGCAGTTCTTC. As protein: CASSLSRGNEQFF.

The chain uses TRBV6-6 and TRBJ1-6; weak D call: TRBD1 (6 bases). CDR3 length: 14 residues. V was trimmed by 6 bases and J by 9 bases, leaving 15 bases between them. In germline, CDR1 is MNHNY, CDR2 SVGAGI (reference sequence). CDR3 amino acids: CASRQQGTASPLHF. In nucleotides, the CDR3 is TGTGCCAGCAGACAACAGGGAACTGCTTCACCCCTCCACTTT.

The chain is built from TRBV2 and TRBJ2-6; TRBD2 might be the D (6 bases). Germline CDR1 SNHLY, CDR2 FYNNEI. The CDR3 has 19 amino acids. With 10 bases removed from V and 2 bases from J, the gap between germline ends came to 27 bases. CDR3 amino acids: CAIQGTLGTPTPGANVLTF. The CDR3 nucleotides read TGTGCCATTCAGGGAACCCTGGGGACTCCCACCCCTGGGGCCAACGTCCTGACTTTC.